This is a list of T cell receptor beta chains from one sample in a study of OX40 agonist ivuxolimab in advanced cancers. Only in-frame clones appear in the TCRdb table, and some are missing; sequencing was by immunoSEQ multiplex PCR. Of about 61,000 clones listed, under 90% are singletons. The sample was CD4+ or CD8+ T cells sorted from blood, taken in a trial of the OX40 agonist ivuxolimab. The receptors were gathered from an adult with an advanced solid tumor such as melanoma, head and neck, liver or kidney cancer. The CDR3 runs from the conserved cysteine through the conserved F or W.

>15|TRBV19
CASSETGNSNQPQHF
>11|TRBV6-5
CASSSWGEAFF
>14|TRBV28
CASSLGGKNQPQHF
>16|TRBV7-2
CASSQERPTSTDTQYF
>15|TRBV4-1
CASSHGILMNYEQYF
>16|TRBV5-4
CASSQDGREGAYEQYF
>14|TRBV2
CASSQTGTLNEQYF
>15|TRBV4-1
CASSQDSTDNQPQHF
>13|TRBV5-1
CASSLDPNYGYTF
>14|TRBV30
CAWSGQGGTYEQYF
>14|TRBV7-2
CASSLSSGLYEQYF
>13|TRBV7-2
CASSTRRADTQYF
>14|TRBV5-5
CASSLLAGVYEQYF
>12|TRBV5-1
CASSPDSYGYTF
>16|TRBV6-6
CASSYGAGKTTDTQYF
>18|TRBV7-2
CASSRGLAGGGSTDTQYF
>15|TRBV16
CASSQARGITGELFF
>14|TRBV19
CASSNRGLGNEQFF
>14|TRBV6-5
CASSWTGGTGELFF
>11|TRBV20-1
CSAEGSETQYF
>14|TRBV2
CASSRDGPKNIQYF
>14|TRBV5-1
CASRPQLTNEKLFF
>16|TRBV10-3
CAISDRGRLAKNIQYF
>17|TRBV11-2
CASSSGLAGRGADTQYF
>12|TRBV2
CASREGRYTQYF